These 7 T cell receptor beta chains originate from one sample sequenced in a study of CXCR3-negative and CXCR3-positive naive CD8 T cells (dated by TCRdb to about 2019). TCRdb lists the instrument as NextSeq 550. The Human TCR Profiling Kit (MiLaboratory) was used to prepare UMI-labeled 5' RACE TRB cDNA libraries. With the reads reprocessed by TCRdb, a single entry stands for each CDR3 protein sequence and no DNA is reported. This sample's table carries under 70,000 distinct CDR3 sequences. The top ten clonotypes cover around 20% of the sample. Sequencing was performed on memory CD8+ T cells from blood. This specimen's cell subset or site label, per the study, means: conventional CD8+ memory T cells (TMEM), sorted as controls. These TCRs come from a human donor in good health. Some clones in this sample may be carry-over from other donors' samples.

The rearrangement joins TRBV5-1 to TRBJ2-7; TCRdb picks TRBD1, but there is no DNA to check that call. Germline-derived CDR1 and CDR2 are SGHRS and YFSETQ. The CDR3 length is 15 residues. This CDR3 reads CASSPGTLDSYEQYF.

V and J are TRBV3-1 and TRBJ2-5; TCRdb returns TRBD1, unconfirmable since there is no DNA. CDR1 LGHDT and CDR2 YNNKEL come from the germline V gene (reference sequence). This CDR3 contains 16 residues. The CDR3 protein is CASSQDEGPNQETQYF.

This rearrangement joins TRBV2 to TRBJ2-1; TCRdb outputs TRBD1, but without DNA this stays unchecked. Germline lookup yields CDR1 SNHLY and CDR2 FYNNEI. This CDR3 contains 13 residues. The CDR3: CASGDRADNEQFF.

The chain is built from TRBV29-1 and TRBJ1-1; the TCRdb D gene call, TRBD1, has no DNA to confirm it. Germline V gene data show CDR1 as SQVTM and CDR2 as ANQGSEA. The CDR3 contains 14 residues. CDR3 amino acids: CSVVLGQGGTEAFF.

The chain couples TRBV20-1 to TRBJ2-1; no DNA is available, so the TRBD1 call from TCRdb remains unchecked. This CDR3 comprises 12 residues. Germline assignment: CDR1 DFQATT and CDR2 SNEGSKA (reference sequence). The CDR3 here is CSARRGEREQFF.

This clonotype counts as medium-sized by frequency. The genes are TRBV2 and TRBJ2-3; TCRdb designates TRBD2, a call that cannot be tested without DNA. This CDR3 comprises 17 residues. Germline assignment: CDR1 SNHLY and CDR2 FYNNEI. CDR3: CATDNLGREKNTDTQYF.

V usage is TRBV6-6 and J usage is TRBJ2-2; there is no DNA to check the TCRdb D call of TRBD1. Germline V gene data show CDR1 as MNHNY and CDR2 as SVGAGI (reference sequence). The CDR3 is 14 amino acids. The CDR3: CASSDGIKTGELFF.